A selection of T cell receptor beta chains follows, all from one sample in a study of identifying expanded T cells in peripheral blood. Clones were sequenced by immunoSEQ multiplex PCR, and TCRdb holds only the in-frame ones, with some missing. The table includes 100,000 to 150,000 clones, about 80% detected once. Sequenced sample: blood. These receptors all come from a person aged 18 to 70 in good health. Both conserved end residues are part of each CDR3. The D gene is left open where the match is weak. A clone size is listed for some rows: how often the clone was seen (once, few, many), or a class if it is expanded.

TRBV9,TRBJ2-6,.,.,TGTGCCAGCAGCGTATCCGGGGGATGGGCCAACGTCCTGACTTTC,CASSVSGGWANVLTF
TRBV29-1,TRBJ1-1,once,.,TGCAGCGCAGCGAACACTGAAGCTTTCTTT,CSAANTEAFF
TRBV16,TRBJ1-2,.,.,TGTGCCAGCAGCCAGGTGGGCCCTAGGGGCTACACCTTC,CASSQVGPRGYTF
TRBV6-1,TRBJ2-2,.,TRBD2,TGTGCCAGCAGTACCCGACTAGCGGCCGGGGAGCTGTTTTTT,CASSTRLAAGELFF
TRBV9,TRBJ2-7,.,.,TGTGCCAGCAGCACGGACAACTACGAGCAGTACTTC,CASSTDNYEQYF
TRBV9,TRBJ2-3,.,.,TGTGCCAGCAGCGTAGCTCCCGCAGGGGTGGCGAGGAGGGAGGGTCGAGATACGCAGTATTTT,CASSVAPAGVARREGRDTQYF
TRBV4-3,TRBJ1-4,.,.,TGCGCCAGCAGCCGGGCTCATGGAGGGGCTACTAATGAAAAACTGTTTTTT,CASSRAHGGATNEKLFF
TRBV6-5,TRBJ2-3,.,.,TGTGCCAGCAGTTACGGCGGCGCAGATACGCAGTATTTT,CASSYGGADTQYF
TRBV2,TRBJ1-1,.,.,TGTGCCAGCAGTGACCTCAGATCTGAAGCTTTCTTT,CASSDLRSEAFF
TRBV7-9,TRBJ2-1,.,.,TGTGCCAGCAGCTTTTATCCCAGGTCCAATGAGCAGTTCTTC,CASSFYPRSNEQFF
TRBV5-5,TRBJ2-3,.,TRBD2,TGTGCCAGCAGCTTGATCGGACTAGCGGGGGGGCGAGGGTTGACAGATACGCAGTATTTT,CASSLIGLAGGRGLTDTQYF
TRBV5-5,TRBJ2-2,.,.,TGTGCCAGCAGCGTAACAGCGACCGGGGAGCTGTTTTTT,CASSVTATGELFF
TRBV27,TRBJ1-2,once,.,TGTGCCAGCAGCCACTCGACGGTCTATGGCTACACCTTC,CASSHSTVYGYTF
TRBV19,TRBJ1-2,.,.,TGTGCCAGTACCTCCGAGGGCGGCCTCAATGGCTACACCTTC,CASTSEGGLNGYTF
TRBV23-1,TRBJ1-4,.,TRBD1,TGCGCCAGCAGTCATCCGACAGGGGAAATTAATGAAAAACTGTTTTTT,CASSHPTGEINEKLFF
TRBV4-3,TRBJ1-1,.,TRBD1,TGCGCCAGCAGCCAAGAGGGACAGGTTGTTGAAGCTTTCTTT,CASSQEGQVVEAFF
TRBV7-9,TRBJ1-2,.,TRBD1,TGTGCCAGCAGCACCCGGACAGGGGGAAATGGCTACACCTTC,CASSTRTGGNGYTF
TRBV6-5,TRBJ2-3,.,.,TGTGCCAGCAGCCCGATGGCAGGGCGGGATACGCAGTATTTT,CASSPMAGRDTQYF
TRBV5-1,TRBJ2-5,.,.,TGCGCCAGCAGCTTGCAAGGACAGTCTCAAGAGACCCAGTACTTC,CASSLQGQSQETQYF
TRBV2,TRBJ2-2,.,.,TGTGCCAGCAGTGATCTCGGGGGAGGAACCGGGGAGCTGTTTTTT,CASSDLGGGTGELFF
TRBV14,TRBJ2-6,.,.,TGTGCCAGCAGTCGGGGGCTTACCCGGACTGGGGCCAACGTCCTGACTTTC,CASSRGLTRTGANVLTF
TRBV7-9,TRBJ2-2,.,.,TGTGCCAGCAGCTTTGGGGCTGGGGAGCTGTTTTTT,CASSFGAGELFF
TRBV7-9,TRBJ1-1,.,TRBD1,TGTGCCAGCAGTTCCCCCTCCGGGACAGGGGTGCGCAAGCCTGAAGCTTTCTTT,CASSSPSGTGVRKPEAFF
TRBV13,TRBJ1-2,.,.,TGTGCCAGCAGCTCCAATGACGGTCCCTATGGCTACACCTTC,CASSSNDGPYGYTF
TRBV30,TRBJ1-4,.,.,TGTGCCTGGAGTAGCAAAAGAACTAATGAAAAACTGTTTTTT,CAWSSKRTNEKLFF
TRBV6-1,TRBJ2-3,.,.,TGTGCCAGCAGTGTACCTAGGGGCACAGATACGCAGTATTTT,CASSVPRGTDTQYF
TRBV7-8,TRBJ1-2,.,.,TGTGCCAGCAGCCCCGGCCGGGCCCAGGAGGGCTACACCTTC,CASSPGRAQEGYTF